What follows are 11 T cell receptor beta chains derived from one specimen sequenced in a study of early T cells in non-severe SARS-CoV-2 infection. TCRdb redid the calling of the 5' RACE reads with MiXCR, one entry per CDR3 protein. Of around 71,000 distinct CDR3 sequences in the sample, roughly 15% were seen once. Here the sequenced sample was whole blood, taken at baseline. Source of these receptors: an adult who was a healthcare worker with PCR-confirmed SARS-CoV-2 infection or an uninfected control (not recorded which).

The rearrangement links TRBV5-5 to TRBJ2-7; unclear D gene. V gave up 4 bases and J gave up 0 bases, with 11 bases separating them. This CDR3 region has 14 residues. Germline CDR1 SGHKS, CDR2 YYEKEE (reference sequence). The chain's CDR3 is CASSAAWASYEQYF. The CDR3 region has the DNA TGTGCCAGCAGCGCCGCGTGGGCCTCCTACGAGCAGTACTTC.

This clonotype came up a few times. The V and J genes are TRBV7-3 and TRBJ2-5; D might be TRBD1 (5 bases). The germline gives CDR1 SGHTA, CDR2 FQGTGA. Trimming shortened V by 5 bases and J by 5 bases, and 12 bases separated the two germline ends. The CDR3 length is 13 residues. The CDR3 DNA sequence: TGTGCCAGCAGCAAAGGGGCGGAGGAGACCCAGTACTTC. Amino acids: CASSKGAEETQYF.

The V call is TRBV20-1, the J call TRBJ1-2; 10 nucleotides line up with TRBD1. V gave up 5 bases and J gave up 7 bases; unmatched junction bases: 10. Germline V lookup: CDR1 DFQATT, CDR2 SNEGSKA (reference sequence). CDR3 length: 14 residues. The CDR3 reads CSAGGQGVSGGYTF. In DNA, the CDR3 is TGCAGTGCTGGCGGACAGGGGGTCAGTGGTGGCTACACCTTC.

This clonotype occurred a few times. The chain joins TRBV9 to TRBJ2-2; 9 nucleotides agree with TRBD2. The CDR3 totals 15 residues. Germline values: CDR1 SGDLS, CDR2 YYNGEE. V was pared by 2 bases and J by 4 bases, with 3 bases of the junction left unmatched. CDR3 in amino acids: CASSVTSGPTGELFF. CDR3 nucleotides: TGTGCCAGCAGCGTTACTAGCGGGCCCACCGGGGAGCTGTTTTTT.

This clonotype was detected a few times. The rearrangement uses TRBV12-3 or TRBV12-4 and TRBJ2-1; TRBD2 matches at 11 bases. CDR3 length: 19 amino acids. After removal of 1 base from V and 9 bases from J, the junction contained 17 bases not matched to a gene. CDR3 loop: CASSLDQRGFSGRAFEQFF. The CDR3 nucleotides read TGTGCCAGCAGTTTAGATCAGCGCGGGTTTAGCGGGAGGGCGTTTGAGCAGTTCTTC.

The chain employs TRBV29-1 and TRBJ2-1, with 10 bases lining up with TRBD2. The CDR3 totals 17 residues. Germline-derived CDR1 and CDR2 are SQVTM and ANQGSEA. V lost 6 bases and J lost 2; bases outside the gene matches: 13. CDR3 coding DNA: TGCAGCGTGGGAACTAGCGGGAACGCCCGCGCCTACAATGAGCAGTTCTTC. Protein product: CSVGTSGNARAYNEQFF.

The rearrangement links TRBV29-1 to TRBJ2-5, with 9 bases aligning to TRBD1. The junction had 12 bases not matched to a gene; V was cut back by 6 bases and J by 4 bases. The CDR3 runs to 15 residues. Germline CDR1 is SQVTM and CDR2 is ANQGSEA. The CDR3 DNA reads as TGCAGCGTCAAAGGGGGGACAGGGATCGCAGAGACCCAGTACTTC. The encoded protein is CSVKGGTGIAETQYF.

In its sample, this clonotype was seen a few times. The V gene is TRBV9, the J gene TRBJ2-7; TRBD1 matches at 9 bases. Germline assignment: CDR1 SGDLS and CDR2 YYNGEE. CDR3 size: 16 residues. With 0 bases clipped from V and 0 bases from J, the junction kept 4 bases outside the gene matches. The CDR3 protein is CASSVAVQGASYEQYF. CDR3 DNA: TGTGCCAGCAGCGTAGCCGTACAGGGGGCCTCCTACGAGCAGTACTTC.

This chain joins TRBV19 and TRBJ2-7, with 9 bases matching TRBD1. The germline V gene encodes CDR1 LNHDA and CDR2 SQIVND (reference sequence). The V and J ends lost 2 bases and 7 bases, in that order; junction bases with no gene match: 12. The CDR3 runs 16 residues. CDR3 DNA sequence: TGTGCCAGTAGTATACAACCGGGGACAGGGTCGTGGGAGCAGTACTTC. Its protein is CASSIQPGTGSWEQYF.

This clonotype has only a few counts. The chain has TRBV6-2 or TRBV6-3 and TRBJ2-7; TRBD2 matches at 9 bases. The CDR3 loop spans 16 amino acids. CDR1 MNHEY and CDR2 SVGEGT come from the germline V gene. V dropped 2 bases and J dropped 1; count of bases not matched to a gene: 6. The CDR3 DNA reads TGTGCCAGCAGTTACGCCCAGAGCGGGAGGTCCTACGAGCAGTACTTC. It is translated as CASSYAQSGRSYEQYF.

The CDR3 nucleotides read TGCAGTGCTAGTACCGGGACTAGCGACTCCTACGAGCAGTACTTC. This gives the protein CSASTGTSDSYEQYF. The rearrangement uses TRBV20-1 and TRBJ2-7; 10 nucleotides align to TRBD2. Unmatched junction bases numbered 5, after V lost 3 bases and J lost 0 bases. Germline CDR1 and CDR2: DFQATT and SNEGSKA (reference sequence). The CDR3 spans 15 residues.